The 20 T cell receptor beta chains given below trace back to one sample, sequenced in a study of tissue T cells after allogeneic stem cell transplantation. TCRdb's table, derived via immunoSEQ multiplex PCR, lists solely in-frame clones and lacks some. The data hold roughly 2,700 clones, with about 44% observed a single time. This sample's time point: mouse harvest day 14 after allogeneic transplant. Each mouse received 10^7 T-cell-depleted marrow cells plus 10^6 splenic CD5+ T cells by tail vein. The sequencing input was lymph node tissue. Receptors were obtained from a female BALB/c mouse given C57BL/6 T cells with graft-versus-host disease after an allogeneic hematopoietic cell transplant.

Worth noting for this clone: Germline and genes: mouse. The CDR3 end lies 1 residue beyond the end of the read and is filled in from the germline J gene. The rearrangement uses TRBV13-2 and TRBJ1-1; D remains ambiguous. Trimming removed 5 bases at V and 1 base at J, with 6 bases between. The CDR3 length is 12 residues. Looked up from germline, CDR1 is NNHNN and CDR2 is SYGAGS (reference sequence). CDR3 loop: CASGRQNTEVFF. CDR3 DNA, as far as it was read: TGTGCCAGCGGAAGGCAAAACACAGAAGTCTTC.

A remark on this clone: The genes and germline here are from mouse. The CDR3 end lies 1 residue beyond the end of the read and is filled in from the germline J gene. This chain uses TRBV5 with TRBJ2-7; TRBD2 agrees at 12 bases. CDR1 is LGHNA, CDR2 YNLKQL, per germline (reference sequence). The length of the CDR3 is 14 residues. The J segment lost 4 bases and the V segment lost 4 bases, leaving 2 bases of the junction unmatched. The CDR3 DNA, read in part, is TGTGCCAGCAGCCCGACTGGGGGGGCGTATGAACAGTAC. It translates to CASSPTGGAYEQY. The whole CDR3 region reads CASSPTGGAYEQYF.

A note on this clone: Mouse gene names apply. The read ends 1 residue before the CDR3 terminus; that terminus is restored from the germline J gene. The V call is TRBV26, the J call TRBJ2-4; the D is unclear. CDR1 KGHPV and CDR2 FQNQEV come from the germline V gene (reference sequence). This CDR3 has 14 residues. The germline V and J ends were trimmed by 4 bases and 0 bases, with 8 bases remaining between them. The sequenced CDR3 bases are TGTGCCAGCAGTCGCTCATTTAGTCAAAACACCTTGTAC. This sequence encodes CASSRSFSQNTLY. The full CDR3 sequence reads CASSRSFSQNTLYF.

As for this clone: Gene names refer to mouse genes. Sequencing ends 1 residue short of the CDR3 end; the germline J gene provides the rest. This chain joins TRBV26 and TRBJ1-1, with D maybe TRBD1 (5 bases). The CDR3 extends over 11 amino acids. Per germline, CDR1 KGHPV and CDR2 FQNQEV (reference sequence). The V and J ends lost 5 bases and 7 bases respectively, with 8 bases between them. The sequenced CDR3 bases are TGTGCCAGCAGTAATGGGGGAGAAGTCTTC. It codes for CASSNGGEVF. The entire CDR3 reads CASSNGGEVFF.

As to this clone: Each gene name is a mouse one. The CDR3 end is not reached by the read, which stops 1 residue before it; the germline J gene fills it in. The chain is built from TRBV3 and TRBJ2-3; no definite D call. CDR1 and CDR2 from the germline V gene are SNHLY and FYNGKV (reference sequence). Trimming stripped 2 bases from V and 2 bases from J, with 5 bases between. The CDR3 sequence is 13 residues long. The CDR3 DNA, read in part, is TGTGCCAGCAGCTTACCATATGCAGAAACGCTGTAT. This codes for CASSLPYAETLY. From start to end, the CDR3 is CASSLPYAETLYF.

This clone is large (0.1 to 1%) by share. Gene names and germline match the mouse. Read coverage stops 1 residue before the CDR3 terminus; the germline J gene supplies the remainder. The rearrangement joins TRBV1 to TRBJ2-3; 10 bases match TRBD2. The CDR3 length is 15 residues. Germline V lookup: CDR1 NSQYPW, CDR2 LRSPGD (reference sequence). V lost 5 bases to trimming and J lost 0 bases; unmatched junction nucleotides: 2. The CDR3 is CTCSLGGLSAETLYF. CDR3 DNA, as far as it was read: TGCACCTGCAGTCTGGGGGGGCTGAGTGCAGAAACGCTGTAT.

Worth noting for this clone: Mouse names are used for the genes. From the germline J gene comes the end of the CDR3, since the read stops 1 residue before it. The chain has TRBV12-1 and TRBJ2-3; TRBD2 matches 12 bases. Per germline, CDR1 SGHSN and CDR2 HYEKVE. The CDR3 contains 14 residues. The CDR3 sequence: CAAPGTGGAETLYF. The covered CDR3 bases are TGTGCAGCTCCCGGGACTGGGGGGGCAGAAACGCTGTAT.

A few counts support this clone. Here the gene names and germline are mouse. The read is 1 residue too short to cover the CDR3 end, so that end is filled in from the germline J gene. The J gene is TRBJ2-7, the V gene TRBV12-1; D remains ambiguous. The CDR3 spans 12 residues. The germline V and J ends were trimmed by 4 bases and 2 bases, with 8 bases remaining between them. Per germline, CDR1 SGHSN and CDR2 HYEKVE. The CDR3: CASSDYPYEQYF. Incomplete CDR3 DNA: TGTGCCAGCTCCGACTACCCCTATGAACAGTAC.

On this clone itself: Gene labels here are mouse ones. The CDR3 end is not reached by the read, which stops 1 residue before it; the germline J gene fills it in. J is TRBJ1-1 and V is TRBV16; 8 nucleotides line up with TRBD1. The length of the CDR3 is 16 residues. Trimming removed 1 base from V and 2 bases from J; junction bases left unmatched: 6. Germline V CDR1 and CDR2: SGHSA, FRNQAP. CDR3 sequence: CASSLGLRGPNTEVFF. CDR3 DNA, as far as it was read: TGTGCAAGCAGCTTAGGCCTCAGGGGGCCTAACACAGAAGTCTTC.

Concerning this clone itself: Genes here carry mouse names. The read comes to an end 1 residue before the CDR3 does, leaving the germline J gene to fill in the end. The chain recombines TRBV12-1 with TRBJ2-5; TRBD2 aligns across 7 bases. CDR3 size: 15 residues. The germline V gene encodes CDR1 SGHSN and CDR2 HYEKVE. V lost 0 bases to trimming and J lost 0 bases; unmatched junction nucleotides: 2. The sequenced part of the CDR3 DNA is TGTGCCAGCTCTCTCCCTGGGGGTAACCAAGACACCCAGTAC. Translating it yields CASSLPGGNQDTQY. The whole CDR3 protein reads CASSLPGGNQDTQYF.

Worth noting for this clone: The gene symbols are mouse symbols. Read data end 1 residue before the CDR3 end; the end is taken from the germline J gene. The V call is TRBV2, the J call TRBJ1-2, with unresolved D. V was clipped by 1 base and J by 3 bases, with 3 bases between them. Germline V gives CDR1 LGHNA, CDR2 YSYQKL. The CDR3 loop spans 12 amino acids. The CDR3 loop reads CASSQGYSDYTF. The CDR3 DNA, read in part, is TGTGCCAGCAGCCAAGGGTACTCCGACTACACC.

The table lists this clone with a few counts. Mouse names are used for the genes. The part of the CDR3 DNA that was read is TGTGCCAGCTCTCTCCGACTGGGGGATCGTGAACAGTAC. Residues: CASSLRLGDREQY. The entire CDR3 reads CASSLRLGDREQYF. The chain combines TRBV12-1 with TRBJ2-7; 9 nucleotides match TRBD2. The CDR3 is cut off 1 residue early in the read; its end comes from the germline J gene. This CDR3 contains 14 residues. V lost 0 bases to trimming and J lost 6 bases; unmatched junction nucleotides: 5. The germline CDR1 and CDR2 sequences are SGHSN and HYEKVE.

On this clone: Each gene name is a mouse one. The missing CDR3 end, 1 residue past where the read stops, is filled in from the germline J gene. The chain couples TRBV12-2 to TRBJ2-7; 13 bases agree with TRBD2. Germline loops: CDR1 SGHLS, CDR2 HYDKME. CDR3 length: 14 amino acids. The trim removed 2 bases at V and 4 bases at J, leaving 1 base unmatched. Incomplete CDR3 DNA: TGTGCCAGCTCTCGGACTGGGGGGGCGTATGAACAGTAC. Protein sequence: CASSRTGGAYEQY. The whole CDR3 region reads CASSRTGGAYEQYF.

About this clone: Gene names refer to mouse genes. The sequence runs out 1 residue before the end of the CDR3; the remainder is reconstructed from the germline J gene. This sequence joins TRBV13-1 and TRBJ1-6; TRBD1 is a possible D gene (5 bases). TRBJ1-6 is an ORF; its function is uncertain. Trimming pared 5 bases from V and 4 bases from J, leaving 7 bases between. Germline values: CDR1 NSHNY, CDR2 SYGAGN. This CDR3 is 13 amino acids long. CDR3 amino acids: CASRTDYNSPLYF. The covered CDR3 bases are TGTGCCAGCAGGACAGATTATAATTCGCCCCTCTAC.

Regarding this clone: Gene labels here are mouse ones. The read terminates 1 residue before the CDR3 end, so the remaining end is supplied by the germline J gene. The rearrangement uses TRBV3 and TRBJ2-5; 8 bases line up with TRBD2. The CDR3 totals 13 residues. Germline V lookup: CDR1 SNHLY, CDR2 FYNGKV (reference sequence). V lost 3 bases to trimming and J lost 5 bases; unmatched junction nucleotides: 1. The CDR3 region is CASSFLGGDTQYF. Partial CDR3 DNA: TGTGCCAGCAGCTTTCTGGGGGGAGACACCCAGTAC.

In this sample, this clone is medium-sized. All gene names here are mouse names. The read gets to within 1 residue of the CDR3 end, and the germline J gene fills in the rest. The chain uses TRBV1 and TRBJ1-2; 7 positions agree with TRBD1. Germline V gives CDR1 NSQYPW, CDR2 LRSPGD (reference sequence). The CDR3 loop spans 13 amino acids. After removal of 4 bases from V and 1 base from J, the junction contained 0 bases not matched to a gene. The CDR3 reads CTCSGQGNSDYTF. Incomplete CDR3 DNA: TGCACCTGCAGTGGACAGGGAAACTCCGACTACACC.

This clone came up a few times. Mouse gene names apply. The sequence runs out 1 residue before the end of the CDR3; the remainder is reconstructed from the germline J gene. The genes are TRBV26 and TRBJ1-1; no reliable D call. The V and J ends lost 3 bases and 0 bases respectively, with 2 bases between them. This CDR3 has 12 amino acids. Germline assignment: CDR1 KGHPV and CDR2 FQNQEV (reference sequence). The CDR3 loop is CASSLQNTEVFF. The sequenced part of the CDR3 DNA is TGTGCCAGCAGTCTTCAGAACACAGAAGTCTTC.

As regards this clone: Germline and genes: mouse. CDR3 protein: CASSRDRGDTQYF. The covered CDR3 bases are TGTGCCAGCAGTCGGGACAGGGGGGACACCCAGTAC. This chain uses TRBV26 with TRBJ2-5, with TRBD1 identical over 11 bases. The read stops 1 residue short of the end of the CDR3; the missing end is completed from the germline J gene. With 4 bases clipped from V and 6 bases from J, the junction kept 0 bases outside the gene matches. Germline CDR1 reads KGHPV; CDR2 reads FQNQEV (reference sequence). The CDR3 covers 13 residues.

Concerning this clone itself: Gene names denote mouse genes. This CDR3 reads CASSIWGGQIYEQYF. CDR3 DNA, as far as it was read: TGTGCCAGCAGTATATGGGGGGGGCAAATTTATGAACAGTAC. The rearrangement links TRBV4 to TRBJ2-7, with TRBD2 matching over 8 bases. Read coverage stops 1 residue before the CDR3 terminus; the germline J gene supplies the remainder. CDR3 length equals 15 residues. Trimming at V came to 6 bases and at J to 4 bases, leaving 11 bases not matched to a gene. Germline V lookup: CDR1 LGHDT, CDR2 YNNKQL (reference sequence).

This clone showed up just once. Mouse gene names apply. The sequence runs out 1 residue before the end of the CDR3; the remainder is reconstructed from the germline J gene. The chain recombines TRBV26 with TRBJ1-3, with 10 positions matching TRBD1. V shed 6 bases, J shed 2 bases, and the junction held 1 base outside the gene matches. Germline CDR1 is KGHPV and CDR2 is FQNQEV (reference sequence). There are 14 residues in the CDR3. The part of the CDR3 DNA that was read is TGTGCCAGCAGGGACAGGGGGACTGGAAATACGCTCTAT. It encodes CASRDRGTGNTLY. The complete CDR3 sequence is CASRDRGTGNTLYF.